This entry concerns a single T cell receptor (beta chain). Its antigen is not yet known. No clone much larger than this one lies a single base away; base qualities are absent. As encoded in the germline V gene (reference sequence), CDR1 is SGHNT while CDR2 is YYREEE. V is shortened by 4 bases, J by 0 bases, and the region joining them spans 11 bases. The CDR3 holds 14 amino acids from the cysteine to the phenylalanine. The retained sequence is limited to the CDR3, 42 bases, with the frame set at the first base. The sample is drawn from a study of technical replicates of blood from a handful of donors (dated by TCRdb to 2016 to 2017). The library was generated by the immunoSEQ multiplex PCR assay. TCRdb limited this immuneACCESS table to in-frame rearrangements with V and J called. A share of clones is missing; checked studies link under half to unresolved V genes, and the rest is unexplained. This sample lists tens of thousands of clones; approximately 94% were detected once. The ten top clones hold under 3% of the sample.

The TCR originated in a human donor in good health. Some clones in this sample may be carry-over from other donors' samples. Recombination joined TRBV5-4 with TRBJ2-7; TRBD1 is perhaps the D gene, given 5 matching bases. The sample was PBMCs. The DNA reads TGTGCCAGCAGCCCCCAGGGTTCCTCCTACGAGCAGTACTTC. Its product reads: CASSPQGSSYEQYF.